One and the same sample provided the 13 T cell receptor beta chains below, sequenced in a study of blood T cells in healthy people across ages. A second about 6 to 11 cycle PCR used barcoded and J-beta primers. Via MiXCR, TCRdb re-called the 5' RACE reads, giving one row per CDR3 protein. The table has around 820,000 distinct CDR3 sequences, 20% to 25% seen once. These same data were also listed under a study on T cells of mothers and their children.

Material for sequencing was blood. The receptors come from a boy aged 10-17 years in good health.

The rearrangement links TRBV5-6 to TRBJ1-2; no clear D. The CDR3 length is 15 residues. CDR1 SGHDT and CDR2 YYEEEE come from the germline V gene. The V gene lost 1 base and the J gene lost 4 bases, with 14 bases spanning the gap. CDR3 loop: CASSLFTTEAYGYTF. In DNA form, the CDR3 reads TGTGCCAGCAGCTTGTTTACAACGGAGGCCTATGGCTACACCTTC.

The CDR3 coding sequence is TGTGCCACCAGCAGAACCCACACAGGGGGCACCGGGGAGCTGTTTTTT. This sequence encodes CATSRTHTGGTGELFF. The V call is TRBV15, the J call TRBJ2-2; TRBD1 agrees at 8 bases. Germline V gene lookup returns CDR1 LNHNV and CDR2 YYDKDF (reference sequence). This CDR3 contains 16 residues. The junction had 6 bases not matched to a gene; V was cut back by 2 bases and J by 4 bases.

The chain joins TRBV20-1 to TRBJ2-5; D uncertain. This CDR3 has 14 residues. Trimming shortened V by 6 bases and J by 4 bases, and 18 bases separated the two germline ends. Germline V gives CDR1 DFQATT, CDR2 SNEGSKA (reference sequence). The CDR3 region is CSAERRVAVETQYF. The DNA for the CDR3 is TGCAGTGCGGAACGGAGAGTCGCGGTAGAGACCCAGTACTTC.

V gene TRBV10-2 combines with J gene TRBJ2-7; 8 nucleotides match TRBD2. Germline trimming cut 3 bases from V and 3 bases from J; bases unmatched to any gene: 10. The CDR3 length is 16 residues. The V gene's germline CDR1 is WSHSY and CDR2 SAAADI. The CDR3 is CASSEMRRGAVYEQYF. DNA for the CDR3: TGCGCCAGCAGTGAAATGCGGCGGGGGGCCGTCTACGAGCAGTACTTC.

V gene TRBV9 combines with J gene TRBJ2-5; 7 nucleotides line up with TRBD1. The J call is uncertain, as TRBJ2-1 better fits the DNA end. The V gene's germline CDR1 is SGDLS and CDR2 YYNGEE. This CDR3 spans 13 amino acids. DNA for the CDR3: TGTGCCAGCAGCATACAGGGGCTCAATGAGCAGTTCTTC. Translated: CASSIQGLNEQFF.

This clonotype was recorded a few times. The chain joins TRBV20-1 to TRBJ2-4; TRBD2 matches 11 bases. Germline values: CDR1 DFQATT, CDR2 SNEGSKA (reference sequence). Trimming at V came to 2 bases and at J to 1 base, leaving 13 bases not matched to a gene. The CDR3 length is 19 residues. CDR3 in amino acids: CSARPGGKGTSGAKNIQYF. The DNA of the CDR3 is TGCAGTGCTAGACCAGGGGGAAAAGGGACTAGCGGTGCCAAAAACATTCAGTACTTC.

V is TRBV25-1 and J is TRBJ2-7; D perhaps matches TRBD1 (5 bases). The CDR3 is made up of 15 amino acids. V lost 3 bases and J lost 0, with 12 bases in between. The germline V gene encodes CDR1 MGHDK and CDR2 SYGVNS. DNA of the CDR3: TGTGCCAGCAGTGACAGAGACAGCTACTCCTACGAGCAGTACTTC. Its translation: CASSDRDSYSYEQYF.

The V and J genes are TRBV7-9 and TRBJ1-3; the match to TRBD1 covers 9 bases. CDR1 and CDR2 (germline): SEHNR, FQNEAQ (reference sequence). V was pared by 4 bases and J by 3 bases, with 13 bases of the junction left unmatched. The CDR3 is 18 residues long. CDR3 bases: TGTGCCAGCAGCTCAACCTCCGGGACAGGGAATGATGGAAACACCATATATTTT. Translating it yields CASSSTSGTGNDGNTIYF.

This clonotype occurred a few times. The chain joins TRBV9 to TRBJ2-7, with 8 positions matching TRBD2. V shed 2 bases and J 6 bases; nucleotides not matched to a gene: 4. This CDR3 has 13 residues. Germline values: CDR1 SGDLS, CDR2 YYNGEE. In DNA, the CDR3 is TGTGCCAGCAGCGTCGGGAGGGCCTCCGAGCAGTACTTC. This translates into CASSVGRASEQYF.

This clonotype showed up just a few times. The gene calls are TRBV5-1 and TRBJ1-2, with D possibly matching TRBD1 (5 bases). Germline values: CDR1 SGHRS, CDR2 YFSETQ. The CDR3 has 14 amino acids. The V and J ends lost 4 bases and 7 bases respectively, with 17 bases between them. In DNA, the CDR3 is TGCGCCAGCAGCCCAGGGTCCGCCGTTAGTGGCTACACCTTC. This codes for CASSPGSAVSGYTF.

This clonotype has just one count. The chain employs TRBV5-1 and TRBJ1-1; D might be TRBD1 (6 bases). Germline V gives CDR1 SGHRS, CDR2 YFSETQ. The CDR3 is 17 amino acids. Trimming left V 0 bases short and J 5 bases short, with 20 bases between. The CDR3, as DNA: TGCGCCAGCAGCTTGGACCGAGGGGGGGCGAGGAGGACTGAAGCTTTCTTT. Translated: CASSLDRGGARRTEAFF.

CDR3 DNA sequence: TGCGCCAGCAGCCAAGAAAAGGTGTACCAAGAGACCCAGTACTTC. Amino acid sequence: CASSQEKVYQETQYF. The chain couples TRBV4-1 to TRBJ2-5, with D unresolved. In germline, CDR1 is MGHRA, CDR2 YSYEKL. The CDR3 is 15 amino acids. V was pared by 0 bases and J by 0 bases, with 8 bases between.

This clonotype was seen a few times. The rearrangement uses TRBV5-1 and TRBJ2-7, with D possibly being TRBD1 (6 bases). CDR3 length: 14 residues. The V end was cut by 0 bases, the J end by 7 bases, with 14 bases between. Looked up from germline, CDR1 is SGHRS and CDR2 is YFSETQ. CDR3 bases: TGCGCCAGCAGCTTGGGGGACAATCCGCGAGAGCAGTACTTC. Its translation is CASSLGDNPREQYF.